One sample yielded the 27 T cell receptor beta chains listed below, sequenced in a study of spatial heterogeneity in lung cancer. Time point of the sample: sample taken at primary tumor resection. Sequencing was performed on whole RNA extracted from tumor and nontumor lung tissue, or from frozen PBMC, and the material was left unsorted. TCRdb re-called the 5' RACE reads with MiXCR, one entry per CDR3 protein. The profile shows roughly 9,800 distinct CDR3 sequences, nearly 5.5% of them singletons. Specimen: PBMCs, collected at surgery. Every receptor here comes from a male donor with early-stage non-small cell lung cancer.

This clonotype was seen many times. This sequence joins TRBV29-1 and TRBJ2-1, with 7 nucleotides matching TRBD1. Germline-derived CDR1 and CDR2 are SQVTM and ANQGSEA. The CDR3 totals 11 residues. With 7 bases clipped from V and 6 bases from J, the junction kept 3 bases outside the gene matches. The CDR3 here is CSGTGTNEQFF. DNA for the CDR3: TGCAGCGGGACAGGAACCAATGAGCAGTTCTTC.

The rearrangement joins TRBV2 to TRBJ1-2, with D maybe TRBD1 (5 bases). The CDR3 covers 12 residues. Per germline, CDR1 SNHLY and CDR2 FYNNEI. V lost 4 bases to trimming and J lost 8 bases, with 11 bases between them. CDR3 in DNA: TGTGCCAGCAGTGTCTTCGGGGACGGCTACACCTTC. It is translated as CASSVFGDGYTF.

In this sample, this clonotype turned up many times. This chain joins TRBV2 and TRBJ2-1; 10 bases agree with TRBD2. The V segment lost 2 bases and the J segment 5 bases; nucleotides outside the gene matches: 9. Germline CDR1 is SNHLY and CDR2 is FYNNEI. The CDR3 sequence is 17 residues long. DNA for the CDR3: TGTGCCAGCAGTGAACCCCCTCTAGCGGGAGTTGACAATGAGCAGTTCTTC. Amino acid sequence: CASSEPPLAGVDNEQFF.

The sample holds many counts of this clonotype. The J gene is TRBJ2-2, the V gene TRBV28; D gene uncertain. The germline V gene encodes CDR1 MDHEN and CDR2 SYDVKM. This CDR3 has 15 residues. V shed 5 bases and J shed 7 bases, with 17 bases lying between them. DNA for the CDR3: TGTGCCAGCAGTCCGCGTCTTGGATCGGGCGGGGAGCTGTTTTTT. The encoded protein is CASSPRLGSGGELFF.

The sample holds many counts of this clonotype. The V call is TRBV29-1, the J call TRBJ1-1; TRBD1 aligns across 7 bases. CDR3 length: 11 residues. V shed 2 bases, J shed 6 bases, and the junction held 0 bases outside the gene matches. Germline CDR1 SQVTM, CDR2 ANQGSEA. Here the CDR3 reads CSVETGAEAFF. CDR3 DNA sequence: TGCAGCGTTGAAACAGGGGCTGAAGCTTTCTTT.

This clonotype was seen ten or more times. The rearrangement links TRBV28 to TRBJ2-7, with D unclear. From germline, CDR1 is MDHEN and CDR2 SYDVKM. Trimming stripped 2 bases from V and 6 bases from J, with 14 bases between. The CDR3 contains 14 residues. The CDR3 coding sequence is TGTGCCAGCAGTTTAAGCGCACTTGGGCGCGAGCAGTACTTC. Its translation is CASSLSALGREQYF.

This clonotype occurred many times. The chain links TRBV29-1 to TRBJ2-2; D remains unclear. The germline gives CDR1 SQVTM, CDR2 ANQGSEA. V gave up 5 bases and J gave up 3 bases, with 13 bases separating them. The CDR3 contains 14 residues. DNA of the CDR3: TGCAGCGTTACCCCGGGTGTTGACACCGGGGAGCTGTTTTTT. This sequence encodes CSVTPGVDTGELFF.

The table lists this clonotype with many counts. CDR3 nucleotide sequence: TGTGCCAGCAGCCTTCGGGAAAGCGGTGAGCAGTTCTTC. This codes for CASSLRESGEQFF. The chain links TRBV3-1 to TRBJ2-1, with a tentative D call TRBD2 (5 bases). The germline V gene has CDR1 LGHDT and CDR2 YNNKEL (reference sequence). CDR3 size: 13 residues. V was cut by 4 bases and J by 9 bases, with 13 bases left in between.

The table lists this clonotype with a few counts. The chain links TRBV12-3 or TRBV12-4 to TRBJ1-1, with TRBD1 matching 7 bases. There are 15 residues in the CDR3. V shed 2 bases, J shed 0 bases, and the junction held 3 bases outside the gene matches. The CDR3 DNA reads TGTGCCAGCAGTTTATTTACAGGGGTGAACACTGAAGCTTTCTTT. Protein sequence: CASSLFTGVNTEAFF.

In this sample, this clonotype turned up a few times. The CDR3 bases are TGCAGTGCCCTTCAGCAAGAGACCCAGTACTTC. Translated: CSALQQETQYF. The chain recombines TRBV20-1 with TRBJ2-5; unclear D gene. The CDR3 has 11 residues. Germline V CDR1 and CDR2: DFQATT, SNEGSKA (reference sequence). The V end was cut by 6 bases, the J end by 2 bases, with 7 bases between.

The J gene is TRBJ2-1, the V gene TRBV20-1; 8 bases map to TRBD2. The ends lost 6 bases at V and 7 bases at J; junction bases unmatched: 17. CDR3 length: 16 amino acids. CDR1 is DFQATT and CDR2 is SNEGSKA in the germline V gene (reference sequence). The CDR3 protein is CSAPPPRGGGMNEQFF. CDR3 DNA: TGCAGTGCCCCCCCTCCGAGGGGCGGGGGGATGAATGAGCAGTTCTTC.

This chain links TRBV6-5 with TRBJ1-2, with 7 bases that match TRBD1. The V gene's germline CDR1 is MNHEY and CDR2 SVGAGI. The CDR3 consists of 15 residues. V gave up 6 bases and J gave up 3 bases; unmatched junction bases: 10. The CDR3: CASSRDRVGDYGYTF. In DNA, the CDR3 is TGTGCCAGCAGCAGAGACAGGGTGGGGGACTATGGCTACACCTTC.

This clonotype is medium-sized in the sample. The V call is TRBV19, the J call TRBJ1-1; D unresolved. Trimming stripped 8 bases from V and 6 bases from J, with 13 bases between. The germline V gene has CDR1 LNHDA and CDR2 SQIVND (reference sequence). The CDR3 is 12 amino acids. CDR3: CASLTRAAEAFF. The CDR3 DNA sequence: TGTGCCAGTCTCACGCGGGCGGCTGAAGCTTTCTTT.

This clonotype appeared a single time. The V and J genes are TRBV5-4 and TRBJ2-7; D uncertain. There are 13 residues in the CDR3. The V end was cut by 4 bases, the J end by 5 bases, with 13 bases between. Germline CDR1 SGHNT, CDR2 YYREEE (reference sequence). The CDR3 nucleotides read TGTGCCAGCAGCAGTAAGGCGAAGAACGAGCAGTACTTC. Protein: CASSSKAKNEQYF. Complete variable domain (other parts from reference TRBV5-4 and TRBJ2-7): ETGVTQSPTHLIKTRGQQVTLRCSSQSGHNTVSWYQQALGQGPQFIFQYYREEENGRGNFPPRFSGLQFPNYSSELNVNALELDDSALYLCASSSKAKNEQYFGPGTRLTVT.

This clonotype showed up many times. The J gene is TRBJ2-5, the V gene TRBV28; 10 bases agree with TRBD1. V was clipped by 2 bases and J by 1 base; unmatched bases: 7. This CDR3 has 17 residues. Germline V CDR1 and CDR2: MDHEN, SYDVKM. The CDR3 DNA follows: TGTGCCAGCAGTTTAGCCGGGGACAGGGGCCTCCAAGAGACCCAGTACTTC. Translating gives CASSLAGDRGLQETQYF. Full variable domain (remainder filled in from reference TRBV28 and TRBJ2-5): DVKVTQSSRYLVKRTGEKVFLECVQDMDHENMFWYRQDPGLGLRLIYFSYDVKMKEKGDIPEGYSVSREKKERFSLILESASTNQTSMYLCASSLAGDRGLQETQYFGPGTRLLVL.

This clonotype was observed at least ten times. This chain connects TRBV20-1 to TRBJ1-1, with TRBD1 identical over 7 bases. The germline V gene encodes CDR1 DFQATT and CDR2 SNEGSKA (reference sequence). The CDR3 has 14 residues. The junction had 14 bases not matched to a gene; V was cut back by 8 bases and J by 5 bases. Here the CDR3 DNA reads TGCAGTTGGGGACAGACAGGGCGAAGAACTGAAGCTTTCTTT. Its protein is CSWGQTGRRTEAFF.

This clonotype was observed many times. The V and J genes are TRBV7-2 and TRBJ1-5; the D is unclear. V lost 2 bases and J lost 7, with 15 bases in between. Germline CDR1 is SGHTA and CDR2 is FQGNSA. CDR3 length equals 15 residues. CDR3 DNA: TGTGCCAGCAGCTTAACTGGGGTTGGGCAGCAGCCCCAGCATTTT. This sequence encodes CASSLTGVGQQPQHF. Together with reference TRBV7-2 and TRBJ1-5, the CDR3 gives the full variable domain: GAGVSQSPSNKVTEKGKDVELRCDPISGHTALYWYRQSLGQGLEFLIYFQGNSAPDKSGLPSDRFSAERTGGSVSTLTIQRTQQEDSAVYLCASSLTGVGQQPQHFGDGTRLSIL.

This clonotype is medium-sized (0.01 to 0.1%) in the sample. This rearrangement joins TRBV2 to TRBJ2-1; a weak D match, TRBD2 (5 bases). This CDR3 region has 12 residues. Germline loops: CDR1 SNHLY, CDR2 FYNNEI. V lost 5 bases to trimming and J lost 8 bases, with 10 bases between them. For the CDR3, the DNA is TGTGCCAGCAGTCCCAGCGGCGATGAGCAGTTCTTC. This translates into CASSPSGDEQFF.

There are many counts of this clonotype. This chain uses TRBV28 with TRBJ1-6; 9 positions match TRBD1. With 5 bases clipped from V and 6 bases from J, the junction kept 5 bases outside the gene matches. Germline V gives CDR1 MDHEN, CDR2 SYDVKM. The CDR3 extends over 15 amino acids. The CDR3 nucleotides are TGTGCCAGCAGTGAACCGGGACAGGGTAATTCACCCCTCCACTTT. Its translation is CASSEPGQGNSPLHF.

This clonotype was picked up many times. The rearrangement uses TRBV20-1 and TRBJ1-1; 8 bases are shared with TRBD1. CDR1 and CDR2 (germline): DFQATT, SNEGSKA (reference sequence). V shed 3 bases, J shed 11 bases, and the junction held 8 bases outside the gene matches. CDR3 size: 12 residues. The CDR3 loop is CSARSGQGRAFF. The CDR3 bases are TGCAGTGCTAGGTCCGGACAGGGTCGGGCTTTCTTT.

This clonotype is medium-sized by share. This chain uses TRBV7-2 with TRBJ1-1, with D uncertain. V was trimmed by 3 bases and J by 2 bases, leaving 13 bases between them. CDR3 length equals 15 residues. The germline V gene has CDR1 SGHTA and CDR2 FQGNSA. The CDR3 reads CASSFLQIANTEAFF. CDR3 bases: TGTGCCAGCAGCTTCCTCCAGATAGCTAACACTGAAGCTTTCTTT.

This clonotype showed up many times. The chain has TRBV28 and TRBJ2-5; D gene ambiguous. V shed 5 bases and J shed 3 bases, with 4 bases lying between them. CDR3 length: 11 residues. In germline, CDR1 is MDHEN, CDR2 SYDVKM. CDR3 sequence (DNA): TGTGCCAGCAGTGGGGAAGAGACCCAGTACTTC. Its translation: CASSGEETQYF.

This clonotype has a count of ten or more. The gene calls are TRBV29-1 and TRBJ1-2, with 7 bases identical to TRBD1. Trimming cost V 7 bases and J 4 bases; bases outside gene matches: 6. Germline V gene sequence: CDR1 SQVTM, CDR2 ANQGSEA. The CDR3 has 12 amino acids. CDR3 amino acids: CSAGQHTYGYTF. As DNA, the CDR3 is TGCAGCGCGGGACAGCACACCTATGGCTACACCTTC.

By share, this clonotype ranks as medium-sized. The chain recombines TRBV7-2 with TRBJ2-3; tentative D call: TRBD2 (6 bases). V was trimmed by 0 bases and J by 5 bases, leaving 12 bases between them. This CDR3 has 15 amino acids. Germline CDR1 SGHTA, CDR2 FQGNSA. CDR3 in DNA: TGTGCCAGCAGCTTAGCTACGGGAGCTGGAGATACGCAGTATTTT. Translating it yields CASSLATGAGDTQYF.

This chain connects TRBV28 to TRBJ2-3, with D unclear. CDR3 length equals 12 residues. V was pared by 6 bases and J by 4 bases, with 8 bases between. The germline V gene has CDR1 MDHEN and CDR2 SYDVKM. As DNA, the CDR3 is TGTGCCAGCAGCCGGACCCCAGATACGCAGTATTTT. This sequence encodes CASSRTPDTQYF.

The count of this clonotype is one. V gene TRBV5-1 combines with J gene TRBJ2-3; the D call may be TRBD1 or TRBD2 (5 bases each). The CDR3 runs 13 residues. V lost 7 bases, J lost 4 bases, and 13 bases lay in between. The germline V gene has CDR1 SGHRS and CDR2 YFSETQ. For the CDR3, the DNA is TGCGCCAGCGTCTTCGGGGCGGCAGATACGCAGTATTTT. Translation gives CASVFGAADTQYF.

This chain connects TRBV21-1 to TRBJ2-1; TRBD1 reflects the table's D call only, with no check against the DNA. TRBV21-1 is labeled a pseudogene. There are 13 residues in the CDR3. This CDR3 is CASSPSGVNEQFF. The CDR3 coding sequence is TGTGCCAGCAGCCCCTCGGGGGTCAATGAGCAGTTCTTC.